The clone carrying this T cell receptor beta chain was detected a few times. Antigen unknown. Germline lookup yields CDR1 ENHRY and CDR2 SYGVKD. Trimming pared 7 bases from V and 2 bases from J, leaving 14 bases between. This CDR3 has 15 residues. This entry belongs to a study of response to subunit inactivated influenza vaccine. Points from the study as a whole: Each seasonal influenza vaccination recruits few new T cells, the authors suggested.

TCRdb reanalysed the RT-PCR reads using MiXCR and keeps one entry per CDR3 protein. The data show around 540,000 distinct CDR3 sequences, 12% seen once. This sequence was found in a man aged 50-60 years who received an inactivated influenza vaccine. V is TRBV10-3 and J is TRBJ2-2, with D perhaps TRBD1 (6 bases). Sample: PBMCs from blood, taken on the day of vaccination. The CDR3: CAITSRGDNTGELFF. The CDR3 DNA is TGTGCCATCACGAGCAGGGGCGACAACACCGGGGAGCTGTTTTTT.